Presented here are 7 T cell receptor beta chains from one specimen sequenced in a study of T cells after yellow fever vaccination. TCRdb used MiXCR to reprocess the 5' RACE reads, holding one entry per CDR3 protein. The data hold 450,000 to 550,000 distinct CDR3 sequences, with just over 20% observed a single time. Specimen: PBMCs, collected roughly 20 days after the first yellow fever vaccination. Source of these receptors: a man younger than 35 who received the YFV17D yellow fever vaccine.

This clonotype occurred many times. The V and J genes are TRBV5-1 and TRBJ1-4; a possible D gene is TRBD1 (6 bases). The CDR3 is 15 residues long. The germline V gene has CDR1 SGHRS and CDR2 YFSETQ. V was pared by 4 bases and J by 2 bases, with 12 bases between. The chain's CDR3 is CASSLRGVTNEKLFF. The CDR3 DNA follows: TGCGCCAGCAGCCTGAGGGGGGTCACTAATGAAAAACTGTTTTTT.

This clonotype showed up just a few times. V and J are TRBV11-2 and TRBJ2-1, with 12 bases aligning to TRBD1. Trimming cost V 0 bases and J 7 bases; bases outside gene matches: 4. This CDR3 is 16 amino acids long. CDR1 is SGHAT and CDR2 is FQNNGV in the germline V gene. The CDR3 loop is CASSLDRGQGANEQFF. Here the CDR3 DNA reads TGTGCCAGCAGCTTAGATCGGGGACAGGGGGCGAATGAGCAGTTCTTC.

V usage is TRBV6-5 and J usage is TRBJ2-7, with 8 bases lining up with TRBD1. The CDR3 has 12 amino acids. In germline, CDR1 is MNHEY, CDR2 SVGAGI. The V gene end was trimmed by 5 bases and the J gene end by 7 bases; junction bases not matched to a gene: 4. DNA of the CDR3: TGTGCCAGCAGTCGGACAGGGAGGGAGCAGTACTTC. Translating it yields CASSRTGREQYF.

CDR3 bases: TGTGCCAGCAGCGCCAGGGCAACTAATGAAAAACTGTTTTTT. Its translation: CASSARATNEKLFF. J is TRBJ1-4 and V is TRBV9; D perhaps matches TRBD1 (5 bases). The CDR3 has 14 residues. The germline V gene encodes CDR1 SGDLS and CDR2 YYNGEE. Trimming stripped 3 bases from V and 0 bases from J, with 6 bases between.

This clonotype was picked up a small number of times. V gene TRBV4-3 combines with J gene TRBJ2-7, with a possible D match to TRBD1 (5 bases). V was pared by 3 bases and J by 3 bases, with 9 bases between. The CDR3 runs 13 residues. Germline V gene data show CDR1 as LGHNA and CDR2 as YSLEER. For the CDR3, the DNA is TGCGCCAGCAGCCACAGGGTGTACTACGAGCAGTACTTC. Translating it yields CASSHRVYYEQYF.

This clonotype was picked up one time. The chain combines TRBV15 with TRBJ2-5, with D maybe TRBD2 (6 bases). Germline CDR1 is LNHNV and CDR2 is YYDKDF (reference sequence). This CDR3 comprises 13 residues. Trimming left V 2 bases short and J 3 bases short, with 7 bases between. CDR3: CATSRWEEETQYF. The DNA for the CDR3 is TGTGCCACCAGCAGATGGGAGGAAGAGACCCAGTACTTC.

The chain uses TRBV7-2 and TRBJ2-1, with 7 bases identical to TRBD1. V was clipped by 8 bases and J by 9 bases; unmatched bases: 16. The CDR3 totals 15 residues. Germline assignment: CDR1 SGHTA and CDR2 FQGNSA. The DNA of the CDR3 is TGTGCCAGCGCTCCTCAGGACAGGAGAGGGTCTGAGCAGTTCTTC. It specifies CASAPQDRRGSEQFF.